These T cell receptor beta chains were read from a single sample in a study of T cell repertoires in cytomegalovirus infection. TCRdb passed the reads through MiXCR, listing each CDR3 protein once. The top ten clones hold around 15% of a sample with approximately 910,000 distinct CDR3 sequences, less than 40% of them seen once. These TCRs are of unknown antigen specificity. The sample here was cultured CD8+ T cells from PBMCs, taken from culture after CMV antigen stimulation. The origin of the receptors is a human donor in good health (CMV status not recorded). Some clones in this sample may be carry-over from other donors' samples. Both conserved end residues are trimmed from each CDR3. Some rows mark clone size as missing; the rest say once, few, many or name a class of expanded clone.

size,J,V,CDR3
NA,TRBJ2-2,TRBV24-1,ATSDRIYTGELF
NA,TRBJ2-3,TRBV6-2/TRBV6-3,TSSLAGAILTDTQY
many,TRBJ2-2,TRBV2,ASSVFLTNTGELF
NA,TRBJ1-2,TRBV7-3,ASNLTQGYYGYT
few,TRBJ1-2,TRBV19,ASSDYRDRARYGYT
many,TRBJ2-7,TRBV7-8,ASSLEGERAYEQY
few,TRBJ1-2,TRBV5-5,ASSLEGRGQGNYGYT
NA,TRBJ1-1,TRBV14,ASSRGPFGGTEAF
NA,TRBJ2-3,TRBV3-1,ASSPLGVPTDTQY
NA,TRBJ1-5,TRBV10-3,AISEAGSNQPQH
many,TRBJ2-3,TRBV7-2,ASGRGGPDTQY
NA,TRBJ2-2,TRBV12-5,ASGLVLDRGPGELF
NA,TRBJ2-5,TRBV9,ASSGGTVPRETQY
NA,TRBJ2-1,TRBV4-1,ASSQLGGGYNEQF
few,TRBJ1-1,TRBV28,ASSLQIRNTEAF
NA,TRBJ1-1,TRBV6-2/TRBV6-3,ASNQGVGVTEAF
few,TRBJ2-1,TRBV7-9,ASSRNTGQGGAYNEQF
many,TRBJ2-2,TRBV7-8,ARARNTGELF
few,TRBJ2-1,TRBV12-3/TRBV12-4,ASSFGGPPHNEQF
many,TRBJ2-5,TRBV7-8,ASSLLKRRLAGGIPQETQY
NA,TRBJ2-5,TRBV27,ASRLPGVSETQY
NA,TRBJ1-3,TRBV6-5,ASTSFAGPRNTIY
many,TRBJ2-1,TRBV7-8,ASSLRLATSSYNEQF
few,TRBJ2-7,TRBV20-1,SARGQGGAYEQY
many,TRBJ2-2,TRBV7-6,ASSPASTWSTGELF
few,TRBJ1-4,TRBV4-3,ASSQDSGHNEKLF
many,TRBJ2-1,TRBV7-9,ASRTYNEQF
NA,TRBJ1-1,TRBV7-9,ASSSPGQGSEAF
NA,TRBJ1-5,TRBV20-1,SARGEGQPQH
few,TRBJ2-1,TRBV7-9,ASSLAGSSGSFYNEQF
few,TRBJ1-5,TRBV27,ASSLSTGVNQPQH
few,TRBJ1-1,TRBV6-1,ASSEEEGLGTEAF
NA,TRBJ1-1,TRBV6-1,ASSPRAGDMNTEAF
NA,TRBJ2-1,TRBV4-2,ASSRHAAGSEQF
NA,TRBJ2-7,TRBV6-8,ASSRDEEQY
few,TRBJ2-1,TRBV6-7,ASSYRTVYNEQF
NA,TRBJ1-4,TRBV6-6,ASSYSTGTGDTSTNEKLF
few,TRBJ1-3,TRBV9,ASSVDSASGNTIY
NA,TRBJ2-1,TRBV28,ASSLSTNYNEQF
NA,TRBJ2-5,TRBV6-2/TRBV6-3,ASTPGGIQSQY